A single sample gave rise to the 14 T cell receptor beta chains below, sequenced in a study of T cell responses to AZD1222 COVID-19 vaccine. Profiling relied on immunoSEQ multiplex PCR, and the TCRdb table lists in-frame clones only, not all of them. The sample contains approximately 120,000 clones, 89% of which appear only once. The source material was peripheral blood, sampled 28 days after the second AZD1222 dose. The receptors shown here come from an adult who received the AZD1222 COVID-19 vaccine.

The rearrangement links TRBV19 to TRBJ2-6, with D uncertain. Germline CDR1 is LNHDA and CDR2 is SQIVND (reference sequence). Trimming pared 4 bases from V and 4 bases from J, leaving 14 bases between. The CDR3 has 16 amino acids. The CDR3 loop is CASSSSPGSGANVLTF. In DNA form, the CDR3 reads TGTGCCAGTAGTAGCTCCCCAGGCTCCGGGGCCAACGTCCTGACTTTC.

This clone was seen only once. V and J are TRBV7-2 and TRBJ1-6, with 7 bases fitting TRBD1. The V and J ends lost 5 bases and 4 bases, in that order; junction bases with no gene match: 17. The germline V gene has CDR1 SGHTA and CDR2 FQGNSA. This CDR3 has 19 residues. CDR3 protein: CASSLHPGTAPPYNSPLHF. DNA of the CDR3: TGTGCCAGCAGCCTCCACCCCGGGACAGCCCCTCCATATAATTCACCCCTCCACTTT.

The chain joins TRBV18 to TRBJ1-3, with D tentatively TRBD1 (6 bases). This CDR3 region has 16 residues. Per the germline V gene, CDR1 is KGHSH and CDR2 is LQKENI. The V and J ends lost 0 bases and 3 bases respectively, with 12 bases between them. The CDR3 DNA reads TGTGCCAGCTCACCACCATCCGGGGGCAATGGAAACACCATATATTTT. Translating gives CASSPPSGGNGNTIYF.

As for this clone: The sample holds other DNA sequences that translate to the same CDR3. The chain employs TRBV18 and TRBJ1-5; tentative D call: TRBD1 (6 bases). Germline CDR1 reads KGHSH; CDR2 reads LQKENI. With 2 bases removed from V and 4 bases from J, the gap between germline ends came to 6 bases. This CDR3 contains 13 residues. The chain's CDR3 is CASSPDRNQPQHF. Written as DNA, the CDR3 is TGTGCCAGCTCACCAGACAGGAATCAGCCCCAGCATTTT.

Worth noting for this clone: A single base is all that separates this from a far larger clone, so a read error is likely. The rearrangement links TRBV7-6 to TRBJ2-3; 8 bases are a match to TRBD2. Germline CDR1 is SGHVS and CDR2 is FNYEAQ. Trimming removed 2 bases from V and 3 bases from J; junction bases left unmatched: 1. CDR3 length: 14 residues. CDR3: CASSLLAGTDTQYF. The DNA for the CDR3 is TGTGCCAGCAGCTTACTAGCGGGTACAGATACGCAGTATTTT.

The rearrangement uses TRBV10-3 and TRBJ2-3; 11 bases map to TRBD2. This CDR3 is 16 amino acids long. V trimming: 3 bases; J trimming: 4 bases; junction bases outside the gene matches: 6. The germline gives CDR1 ENHRY, CDR2 SYGVKD. The CDR3 DNA follows: TGTGCCATCAGTGAAGGGCTAGCGGGAGGAGCAGATACGCAGTATTTT. The encoded protein is CAISEGLAGGADTQYF.

This sequence joins TRBV18 and TRBJ1-3, with D possibly TRBD1 on 6 matching bases. V lost 3 bases and J lost 0, with 12 bases in between. This CDR3 comprises 16 residues. The germline CDR1 and CDR2 sequences are KGHSH and LQKENI. The CDR3 protein is CASSPFDRSSGNTIYF. The CDR3 coding sequence is TGTGCCAGCTCACCTTTTGACAGGTCCTCTGGAAACACCATATATTTT.

This chain links TRBV25-1 with TRBJ2-1; 8 bases fit TRBD2. This CDR3 contains 14 residues. Trimming took 5 bases from V and 7 from J; bases not matched to a gene: 7. CDR1 MGHDK and CDR2 SYGVNS come from the germline V gene. CDR3 protein: CASSRRTSSNEQFF. The DNA of the CDR3 is TGTGCCAGCAGTCGGCGGACTAGCAGTAATGAGCAGTTCTTC.

This clone was seen just once. The rearrangement uses TRBV11-3 and TRBJ1-3; D not resolved. V was cut by 4 bases and J by 4 bases, with 8 bases left in between. Germline V CDR1 and CDR2: SGHNT, YENEEA. This CDR3 has 13 amino acids. CDR3 in DNA: TGTGCCAGCAGCTCGGACGTCGGAAACACCATATATTTT. This sequence encodes CASSSDVGNTIYF.

CDR3 amino acids: CASSSLTSLEQFF. The CDR3 DNA follows: TGTGCCAGCAGCTCCCTGACTAGTCTGGAGCAGTTCTTC. The chain combines TRBV11-2 with TRBJ2-1; weak D call: TRBD2 (6 bases). This CDR3 spans 13 amino acids. V was trimmed by 4 bases and J by 10 bases, leaving 14 bases between them. Per the germline V gene, CDR1 is SGHAT and CDR2 is FQNNGV.

The V gene is TRBV6-5, the J gene TRBJ1-5; weak D call: TRBD1 (5 bases). Germline values: CDR1 MNHEY, CDR2 SVGAGI. Trimming cost V 10 bases and J 7 bases, with 20 bases left between them. CDR3 length: 14 residues. The CDR3 sequence: CAIPPRAGEQPQHF. The CDR3 DNA follows: TGTGCCATCCCGCCCAGGGCGGGGGAACAGCCCCAGCATTTT.

The chain uses TRBV4-1 and TRBJ1-2, with D possibly matching TRBD1 (5 bases). Trimming removed 2 bases at V and 2 bases at J, with 9 bases between. Germline V CDR1 and CDR2: MGHRA, YSYEKL. The CDR3 consists of 14 residues. In nucleotides, the CDR3 is TGCGCCAGCAGCCAACAACAGGAAAACTATGGCTACACCTTC. Amino acids: CASSQQQENYGYTF.

A word on this clone: Other DNA sequences in the sample encode the same CDR3. The chain combines TRBV11-2 with TRBJ1-2, with 8 bases identical to TRBD1. CDR3 length equals 13 residues. Losses at the gene ends were 5 bases for V and 3 bases for J; bases not matched to a gene: 2. The germline V gene has CDR1 SGHAT and CDR2 FQNNGV. The CDR3, as DNA: TGTGCCAGCAGCCCGGGACAGGACTATGGCTACACCTTC. This codes for CASSPGQDYGYTF.

The V gene is TRBV10-3, the J gene TRBJ2-5, with D perhaps TRBD1 (6 bases). The germline CDR1 and CDR2 sequences are ENHRY and SYGVKD. The CDR3 is 17 amino acids. V lost 0 bases and J 2 bases, leaving 16 bases between the germline ends. The CDR3 nucleotides read TGTGCCATCAGTGAGTCGAGCAGTCAGGGGCCACAAGAGACCCAGTACTTC. It translates to CAISESSSQGPQETQYF.